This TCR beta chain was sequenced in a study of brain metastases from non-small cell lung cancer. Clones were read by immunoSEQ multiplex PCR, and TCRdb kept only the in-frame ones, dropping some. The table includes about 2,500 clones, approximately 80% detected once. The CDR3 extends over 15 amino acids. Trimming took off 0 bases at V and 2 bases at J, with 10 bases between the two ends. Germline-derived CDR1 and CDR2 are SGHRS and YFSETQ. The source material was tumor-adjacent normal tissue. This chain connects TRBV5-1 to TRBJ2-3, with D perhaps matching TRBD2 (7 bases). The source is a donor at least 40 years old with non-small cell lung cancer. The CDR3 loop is CASSLVGGHTDTQYF. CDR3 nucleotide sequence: TGCGCCAGCAGCTTGGTCGGGGGGCACACAGATACGCAGTATTTT.